Listed here is a single T cell receptor beta chain. The record originates from a study of blood T cell repertoires in COVID-19. Study-wide background: Specimens from acute and convalescent COVID-19 originated in the United States, Italy and Spain. From T cells, B-cell-depleted T cells, or PBMCs came the material, which was cDNA or gDNA.

The authors' processing: Amplifying reference gene primers gave estimates of nucleated cell counts. Sequenced by immunoSEQ multiplex PCR; TCRdb stores in-frame clones only, minus some. The V and J calls and the clone size are those of that table, but D and trimming were determined from the DNA. This table has about 250,000 clones, 82% appearing once. Sequenced material: peripheral blood. This TCR was sampled from a woman older than 75 with active or convalescent COVID-19.

The CDR3 DNA reads as TGTGCCAGCAGCCGTACTAGCGGTACCACAGATACGCAGTATTTT. Its translation: CASSRTSGTTDTQYF. The V and J genes are TRBV7-8 and TRBJ2-3, with TRBD2 matching 8 bases. Germline assignment: CDR1 SGHVS and CDR2 FQNEAQ. Unmatched junction bases numbered 6, after V lost 5 bases and J lost 2 bases. CDR3 length equals 15 residues. The entire variable domain, with the rest obtained from reference TRBV7-8 and TRBJ2-3, is as follows: GAGVSQSPRYKVAKRGQDVALRCDPISGHVSLFWYQQALGQGPEFLTYFQNEAQLDKSGLPSDRFFAERPEGSVSTLKIQRTQQEDSAVYLCASSRTSGTTDTQYFGPGTRLTVL.